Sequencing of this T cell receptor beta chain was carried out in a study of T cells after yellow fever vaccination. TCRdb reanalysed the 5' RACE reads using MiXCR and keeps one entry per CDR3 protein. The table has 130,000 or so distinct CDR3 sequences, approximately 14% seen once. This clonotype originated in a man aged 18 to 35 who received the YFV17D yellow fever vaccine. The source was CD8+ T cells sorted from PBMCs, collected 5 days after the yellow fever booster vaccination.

The CDR3 region has the DNA TGCGCCAGCAGCCACGGGGACAGGGAAGCTTTCTTT. Its translation is CASSHGDREAFF. The chain has TRBV4-1 and TRBJ1-1, with TRBD1 matching 8 bases. The V and J ends lost 3 bases and 8 bases, in that order; junction bases with no gene match: 2. The length of the CDR3 is 12 residues. CDR1 MGHRA and CDR2 YSYEKL come from the germline V gene.